The clone carrying this TCR beta chain appeared many times. The source of the sample is a study of regulatory T cells in long-lasting Graves disease. Building of the TCR beta libraries involved iRepertoire HTBI primers and Arm-PCR of CDR3 regions. MiXCR, run by TCRdb on the multiplex PCR reads, gives a single entry per CDR3 protein. The table shows about 210,000 distinct CDR3 sequences, with roughly 20% occurring only once. Specified time point: newly diagnosed GD, antithyroid drugs for less than 3 months. From RNA extracted from PBMCs, the TCR library was made. It was American Thyroid Association guidelines that determined Graves' disease diagnosis. These data also featured in a second study, about T cells in Graves' hyperthyroidism and ophthalmopathy.

This specimen consisted of peripheral blood mononuclear cells (PBMCs), obtained at new diagnosis, from a patient treated with antithyroid drugs. The clonotype comes from a woman aged 25-40 years with Graves disease.

For the CDR3, the DNA is TGTGCCGTCAGCGGGGGGGCGAACACCGGGGAGCTGTTTTTT. As protein: CAVSGGANTGELFF. V and J are TRBV13 and TRBJ2-2, with 10 positions matching TRBD2. The CDR3 is 14 amino acids. Germline loops: CDR1 PRHDT, CDR2 FYEKMQ (reference sequence). Trimming cost V 11 bases and J 0 bases; bases outside gene matches: 3.